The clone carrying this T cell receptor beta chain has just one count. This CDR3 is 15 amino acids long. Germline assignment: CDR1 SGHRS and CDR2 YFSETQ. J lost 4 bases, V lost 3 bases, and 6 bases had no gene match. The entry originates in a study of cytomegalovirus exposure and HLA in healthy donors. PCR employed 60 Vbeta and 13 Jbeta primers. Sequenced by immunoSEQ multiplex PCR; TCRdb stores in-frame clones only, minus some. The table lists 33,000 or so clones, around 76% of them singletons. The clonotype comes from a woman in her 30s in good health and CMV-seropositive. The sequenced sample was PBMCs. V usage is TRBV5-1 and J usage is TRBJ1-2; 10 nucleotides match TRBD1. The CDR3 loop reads CASSSGQGKAYGYTF. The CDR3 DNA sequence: TGCGCCAGCAGCTCGGGACAGGGGAAAGCCTATGGCTACACCTTC.